This is a list of T cell receptor beta chains from one sample in a study of T cells after yellow fever vaccination. MiXCR was run by TCRdb on the 5' RACE reads, yielding one entry per CDR3 protein. Of roughly 500,000 distinct CDR3 sequences in the sample, 15% to 20% are singletons; the top ten hold roughly an eighth. Sample: PBMCs, taken 15 days after the yellow fever booster vaccination. The receptors shown here come from a man between 25 and 39 years old who received the YFV17D yellow fever vaccine. Each CDR3 is given with its conserved first and last residue. D genes are given only for firm matches. Size values are once, few and many counts, or a class for expanded clones, and some rows have none.

len: 15
v_gene: TRBV2
j_gene: TRBJ2-7
d_gene: TRBD2
abundance: few
CDR3nt: TGTGCCAGCACCCAAGGGTCTAGCGGGAGCATCGAGCAGTACTTC
CDR3aa: CASTQGSSGSIEQYF

len: 17
v_gene: TRBV4-3
j_gene: TRBJ2-7
d_gene: TRBD1
abundance: many
CDR3nt: TGCGCCAGCAGCCAAGATGCAACAGGGACAGGGAACTACGAGCAGTACTTC
CDR3aa: CASSQDATGTGNYEQYF

len: 17
v_gene: TRBV13
j_gene: TRBJ2-3
d_gene: TRBD2
abundance: -
CDR3nt: TGTGCCAGCAGCTTAGCCCCTAGCGGGATTAACACAGATACGCAGTATTTT
CDR3aa: CASSLAPSGINTDTQYF

len: 17
v_gene: TRBV7-2
j_gene: TRBJ2-3
d_gene: TRBD2
abundance: few
CDR3nt: TGTGCCAGCTTAAGGGCTAGCGGGAGAGGTTTGGTGGATACGCAGTATTTT
CDR3aa: CASLRASGRGLVDTQYF

len: 15
v_gene: TRBV9
j_gene: TRBJ2-2
d_gene: -
abundance: -
CDR3nt: TGTGCCAGCAGCGTAGGTACAGTGAACACCGGGGAGCTGTTTTTT
CDR3aa: CASSVGTVNTGELFF

len: 13
v_gene: TRBV2
j_gene: TRBJ2-5
d_gene: -
abundance: few
CDR3nt: TGTGCCAGCAGTGAAGACGACCCAGCGGCCCAGTACTTC
CDR3aa: CASSEDDPAAQYF

len: 13
v_gene: TRBV20-1
j_gene: TRBJ1-2
d_gene: TRBD1
abundance: -
CDR3nt: TGCAGTGCTTCGACAGGGGGCAACTATGGCTACACCTTC
CDR3aa: CSASTGGNYGYTF

len: 15
v_gene: TRBV5-1
j_gene: TRBJ2-5
d_gene: TRBD2
abundance: few
CDR3nt: TGCGCCAGCTATTCCGGGACTAGCTTGGGAGAGACCCAGTACTTC
CDR3aa: CASYSGTSLGETQYF

len: 13
v_gene: TRBV20-1
j_gene: TRBJ1-5
d_gene: -
abundance: -
CDR3nt: TGCAGTGCTAGCAGCACAGGGAGTTCAGCCCAGCATTTT
CDR3aa: CSASSTGSSAQHF

len: 17
v_gene: TRBV27
j_gene: TRBJ2-5
d_gene: TRBD2
abundance: few
CDR3nt: TGTGCCAGCAGTTTAAGTCTAGCGGGAGCCCTGAGAGAGACCCAGTACTTC
CDR3aa: CASSLSLAGALRETQYF

len: 17
v_gene: TRBV5-4
j_gene: TRBJ2-6
d_gene: TRBD1
abundance: -
CDR3nt: TGTGCCAGCAGCTTCGGACAGGGGGCTGCCGGGGCCAACGTCCTGACTTTC
CDR3aa: CASSFGQGAAGANVLTF

len: 13
v_gene: TRBV21-1
j_gene: TRBJ2-1
d_gene: -
abundance: -
CDR3nt: TGTGCCAGCAGCAAACCTCCGAACAATGAGCAGTTCTTC
CDR3aa: CASSKPPNNEQFF

len: 18
v_gene: TRBV24-1
j_gene: TRBJ2-3
d_gene: TRBD2
abundance: few
CDR3nt: TGTGCCACCAGTGAAGCTAGCGGATTGATTGCTAGCACAGATACGCAGTATTTT
CDR3aa: CATSEASGLIASTDTQYF

len: 14
v_gene: TRBV29-1
j_gene: TRBJ2-5
d_gene: -
abundance: few
CDR3nt: TGCAGCGTTGAAGGAGTCATGGGCCAAGAGACCCAGTACTTC
CDR3aa: CSVEGVMGQETQYF

len: 14
v_gene: TRBV20-1
j_gene: TRBJ2-7
d_gene: TRBD1
abundance: -
CDR3nt: TGCAGTGCTAAAGACAGGGGGGGACCCTACGAGCAGTACTTC
CDR3aa: CSAKDRGGPYEQYF

len: 14
v_gene: TRBV20-1
j_gene: TRBJ2-1
d_gene: TRBD2
abundance: few
CDR3nt: TGCAGTGCTGGCCCTAGCGGGAATTACAATGAGCAGTTCTTC
CDR3aa: CSAGPSGNYNEQFF

len: 15
v_gene: TRBV30
j_gene: TRBJ2-7
d_gene: TRBD1
abundance: -
CDR3nt: TGTGCCTGGAAGTTTCCCGGGACAGGGTCCTACGAGCAGTACTTC
CDR3aa: CAWKFPGTGSYEQYF

len: 10
v_gene: TRBV20-1
j_gene: TRBJ1-5
d_gene: -
abundance: -
CDR3nt: TGCAGGATTAGCAATCAGCCCCAGCATTTT
CDR3aa: CRISNQPQHF

len: 14
v_gene: TRBV5-1
j_gene: TRBJ2-2
d_gene: -
abundance: few
CDR3nt: TGCGCCAGCAGGCAAAGGGCCGACACCGGGGAGCTGTTTTTT
CDR3aa: CASRQRADTGELFF

len: 19
v_gene: TRBV4-2
j_gene: TRBJ2-3
d_gene: TRBD2
abundance: -
CDR3nt: TGTGCCAGCAGCCCCTTCCTAGCGGGAGGGCAACCCAGCACAGATACGCAGTATTTT
CDR3aa: CASSPFLAGGQPSTDTQYF

len: 15
v_gene: TRBV7-9
j_gene: TRBJ2-1
d_gene: TRBD2
abundance: few
CDR3nt: TGTGCCAGCAGCCGTGGACTAGCGGCTTCTAATGAGCAGTTCTTC
CDR3aa: CASSRGLAASNEQFF

len: 17
v_gene: TRBV5-1
j_gene: TRBJ2-5
d_gene: TRBD2
abundance: few
CDR3nt: TGCGCCAGCAGACCGTTACTAGCGGGAGGCCATAAAGAGACCCAGTACTTC
CDR3aa: CASRPLLAGGHKETQYF

len: 15
v_gene: TRBV20-1
j_gene: TRBJ1-1
d_gene: -
abundance: few
CDR3nt: TGCAGTGCTAGAGTGGGGGGGGCAGTGAACACTGAAGCTTTCTTT
CDR3aa: CSARVGGAVNTEAFF

len: 13
v_gene: TRBV27
j_gene: TRBJ1-5
d_gene: -
abundance: many
CDR3nt: TGTGCCAGCAGTTTTGTGGGTAATCAGCCCCAGCATTTT
CDR3aa: CASSFVGNQPQHF

len: 13
v_gene: TRBV10-3
j_gene: TRBJ1-2
d_gene: TRBD1
abundance: few
CDR3nt: TGTGCCATCGTAGGCTCAGGGGGCAGTGGCTACACCTTC
CDR3aa: CAIVGSGGSGYTF

len: 19
v_gene: TRBV27
j_gene: TRBJ2-4
d_gene: TRBD2
abundance: -
CDR3nt: TGTGCCAGCAGTTTTATGACTAGCGGGAGGGTCCTAGCCAAAAACATTCAGTACTTC
CDR3aa: CASSFMTSGRVLAKNIQYF

len: 14
v_gene: TRBV25-1
j_gene: TRBJ2-7
d_gene: -
abundance: -
CDR3nt: TGTGCCAGCAGTGAACATTACTCAAGGGACGAGCAGTACTTC
CDR3aa: CASSEHYSRDEQYF

len: 17
v_gene: TRBV27
j_gene: TRBJ1-6
d_gene: -
abundance: -
CDR3nt: TGTGCCAGCAGTAACAAAAGGGGGGAGTTTCGTAATTCACCCCTCCACTTT
CDR3aa: CASSNKRGEFRNSPLHF

len: 13
v_gene: TRBV15
j_gene: TRBJ2-7
d_gene: -
abundance: -
CDR3nt: TGTGCCACCAGCTACCCCCAAAATAAGCCGCAGTACTTC
CDR3aa: CATSYPQNKPQYF

len: 16
v_gene: TRBV7-8
j_gene: TRBJ2-1
d_gene: -
abundance: few
CDR3nt: TGTGCCAGCAGCTTGAGCGGGTTCTCCCCTTACAATGAGCAGTTCTTC
CDR3aa: CASSLSGFSPYNEQFF

len: 16
v_gene: TRBV28
j_gene: TRBJ2-1
d_gene: TRBD1
abundance: many
CDR3nt: TGTGCCAGCAGTGACCGGACAGGGCCTTTCTCGGATGAGCAGTTCTTC
CDR3aa: CASSDRTGPFSDEQFF

len: 19
v_gene: TRBV4-3
j_gene: TRBJ2-2
d_gene: TRBD2
abundance: -
CDR3nt: TGCGCCAGCAGCCAAGGCGGTATCAGGACAGCGGGAGACACCGGGGAGCTGTTTTTT
CDR3aa: CASSQGGIRTAGDTGELFF

len: 11
v_gene: TRBV29-1
j_gene: TRBJ2-4
d_gene: -
abundance: -
CDR3nt: TGCAGCGCCGGAGCCAAAAACATTCAGTACTTC
CDR3aa: CSAGAKNIQYF

len: 14
v_gene: TRBV29-1
j_gene: TRBJ1-1
d_gene: TRBD1
abundance: few
CDR3nt: TGCAGCGTTGAACAGGGGGACATGGACACTGAAGCTTTCTTT
CDR3aa: CSVEQGDMDTEAFF

len: 14
v_gene: TRBV7-9
j_gene: TRBJ2-1
d_gene: -
abundance: -
CDR3nt: TGTGCCAGCAGCTTACTCCCCCCAGGGAATGAGCAGTTCTTC
CDR3aa: CASSLLPPGNEQFF

len: 13
v_gene: TRBV10-1
j_gene: TRBJ2-7
d_gene: -
abundance: -
CDR3nt: TGCGCCAGCAGCCGGGGTAACTCCTACGAGCAGTACTTC
CDR3aa: CASSRGNSYEQYF

len: 16
v_gene: TRBV12-3/TRBV12-4
j_gene: TRBJ2-3
d_gene: TRBD2
abundance: few
CDR3nt: TGTGCCAGCAGTTTACGGGGCGGGAGGTTCACAGATACGCAGTATTTT
CDR3aa: CASSLRGGRFTDTQYF